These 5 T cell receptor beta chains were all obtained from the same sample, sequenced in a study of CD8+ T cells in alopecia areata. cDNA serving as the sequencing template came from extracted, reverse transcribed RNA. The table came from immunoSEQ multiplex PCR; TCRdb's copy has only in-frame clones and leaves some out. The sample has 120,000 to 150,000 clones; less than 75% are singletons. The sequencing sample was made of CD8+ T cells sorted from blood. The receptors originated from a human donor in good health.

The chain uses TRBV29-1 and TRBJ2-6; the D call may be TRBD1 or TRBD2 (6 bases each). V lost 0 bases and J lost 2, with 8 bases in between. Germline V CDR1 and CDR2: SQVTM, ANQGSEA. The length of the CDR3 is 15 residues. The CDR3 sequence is CSVEDRGPGANVLTF. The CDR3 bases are TGCAGCGTTGAAGATCGGGGGCCTGGGGCCAACGTCCTGACTTTC.

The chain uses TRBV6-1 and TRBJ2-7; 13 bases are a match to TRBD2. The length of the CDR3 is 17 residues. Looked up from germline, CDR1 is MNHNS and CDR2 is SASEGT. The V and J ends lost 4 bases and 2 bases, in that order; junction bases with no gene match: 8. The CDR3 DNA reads TGTGCCAGCAGTGTCGGACTAGCGGGAGAAGCCGCCTACGAGCAGTACTTC. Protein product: CASSVGLAGEAAYEQYF.

DNA of the CDR3: TGTGCCAGCAGTTACTTCGACCCTTTCACCGGGGAGCTGTTTTTT. Translating it yields CASSYFDPFTGELFF. The rearrangement links TRBV6-5 to TRBJ2-2; no clear D. The CDR3 runs to 15 residues. Germline V CDR1 and CDR2: MNHEY, SVGAGI. Trimming took 1 base from V and 4 from J, leaving 10 bases between them.

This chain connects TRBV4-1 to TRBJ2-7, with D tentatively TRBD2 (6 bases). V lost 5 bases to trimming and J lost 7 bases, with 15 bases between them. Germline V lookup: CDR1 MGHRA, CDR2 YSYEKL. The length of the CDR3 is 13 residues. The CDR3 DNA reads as TGCGCCAGCAGCTTCGGGGGTTCAGGAGAGCAGTACTTC. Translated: CASSFGGSGEQYF.

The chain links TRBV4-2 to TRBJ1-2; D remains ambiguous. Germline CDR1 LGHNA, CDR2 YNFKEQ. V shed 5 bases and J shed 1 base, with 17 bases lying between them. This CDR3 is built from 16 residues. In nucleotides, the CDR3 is TGTGCCAGCAGCTTACTGGGAGGGTCTAATAACTATGGCTACACCTTC. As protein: CASSLLGGSNNYGYTF.